These T cell receptor beta chains were read from a single sample in a study of shared clonotypes between healthy human individuals. The data were produced by immunoSEQ multiplex PCR, yet TCRdb's version contains in-frame clones alone and is incomplete. Of approximately 1.4 million clones listed, 95% to 99% were seen once; the top ten hold roughly 0.45%. Sequencing was carried out using naive CD4+ T cells sorted from blood. The source of these receptors is a man aged 25-45 years in good health. The CDR3 runs from the conserved cysteine through the conserved F or W. D genes are given only for firm matches. Size is omitted from some rows. Given values are once, few, many or a class for expanded clones.

v_call,d_call,j_call,clone_size,cdr3_nt,cdr3_aa
TRBV6-5,TRBD1,TRBJ1-1,.,TGTGCCAGCAGTTACCCTACAGGGGAGGGCACTGAAGCTTTCTTT,CASSYPTGEGTEAFF
TRBV10-3,.,TRBJ1-5,.,TGTGCCATCAGTGAGTGGTTTAGGGCAGAGAATCAGCCCCAGCATTTT,CAISEWFRAENQPQHF
TRBV18,TRBD1,TRBJ2-7,.,TGTGCCAGCTCAACGGGACAGGGAATCTACGAGCAGTACTTC,CASSTGQGIYEQYF
TRBV28,.,TRBJ1-1,.,TGTGCCAGCAGTTTGGCCGACAGGAAAGAAGCTTTCTTT,CASSLADRKEAFF
TRBV15,TRBD1,TRBJ1-5,.,TGTGCCACCAGCAGAGTGGGGTCCGGGACAGGTCAGCCCCAGCATTTT,CATSRVGSGTGQPQHF
TRBV11-2,.,TRBJ2-3,.,TGTGCCAGCAGCCTTGAAGGCTGGGGCACAGATACGCAGTATTTT,CASSLEGWGTDTQYF
TRBV4-3,.,TRBJ1-3,.,TGCGCCAGCAGCCAAGCAGCGAGCTCTGGAAACACCATATATTTT,CASSQAASSGNTIYF
TRBV6-5,TRBD2,TRBJ2-2,once,TGTGCCAGCAGTTACCTGGGGACTAGAATCCCCGGGGAGCTGTTTTTT,CASSYLGTRIPGELFF
TRBV7-9,.,TRBJ1-4,.,TGTGCCAGCACCTTGAATCCTATCGGAGAACTAGGGGAAAAACTGTTTTTT,CASTLNPIGELGEKLFF
TRBV6-1,TRBD2,TRBJ2-1,.,TGTGCCAGCAGTGACCCAAATTTCGCGGGGGGGACCTACAATGAGCAGTTCTTC,CASSDPNFAGGTYNEQFF
TRBV2,.,TRBJ1-4,.,TGTGCCAGCAGTGAAGCGCTCGGGCAGGGAGGTGAAAAACTGTTTTTT,CASSEALGQGGEKLFF
TRBV10-3,.,TRBJ1-1,.,TGTGCCATCCGGGGGGATTCGCTTATGAACACTGAAGCTTTCTTT,CAIRGDSLMNTEAFF
TRBV14,.,TRBJ2-1,.,TGTGCCAGCAGCCTAGGGGCGAGCTCGGGGAATGAGCAGTTCTTC,CASSLGASSGNEQFF
TRBV28,.,TRBJ2-3,once,TGTGCCAGCAGTGCCCTCACAGGGTTCACAGATACGCAGTATTTT,CASSALTGFTDTQYF
TRBV28,TRBD1,TRBJ1-2,.,TGTGCCAGCAGTTCCACAGGGGGCTCTGGCTACACCTTC,CASSSTGGSGYTF
TRBV4-1,.,TRBJ2-1,.,TGCGCCAGCAGCCAAACGGGCATTGAGCAGTTCTTC,CASSQTGIEQFF
TRBV5-4,.,TRBJ2-7,.,TGTGCCAGCAGCTTGGAGAGACCGGGGGAGCAGTACTTC,CASSLERPGEQYF
TRBV25-1,TRBD1,TRBJ1-4,.,TGTGCCAGCAGTGACAGACAGGGTGTTGAAAAACTGTTTTTT,CASSDRQGVEKLFF
TRBV28,.,TRBJ2-2,.,TGTGCCAGCAGTCCCCAAGGAGGATCCGGGGAGCTGTTTTTT,CASSPQGGSGELFF
TRBV11-2,.,TRBJ2-7,.,TGTGCCAGCAGCCGCCTTACAGGGAAGGGATCCTACGAGCAGTACTTC,CASSRLTGKGSYEQYF
TRBV6-5,.,TRBJ2-1,.,TGTGCCAGCAGCTGGGGACTTAACGACAATGAGCAGTTCTTC,CASSWGLNDNEQFF
TRBV2,.,TRBJ2-7,.,TGTGCCAGCAGAGTAATCGCTAGATTC,CASRVIARF
TRBV5-6,.,TRBJ1-5,.,TGTGCCAGCAGAAGGGGAGATCAGCCCCAGCATTTT,CASRRGDQPQHF
TRBV28,.,TRBJ1-5,.,TGTGCCAGCAGATCCGGGACAATAACCCAGCATTTT,CASRSGTITQHF
TRBV19,.,TRBJ1-5,once,TGTGCCAGTAGTATGCTGCTCAGGGCGATTAGCAATCAGCCCCAGCATTTT,CASSMLLRAISNQPQHF
TRBV6-5,.,TRBJ2-5,.,TGTGCCAGCAGTTCTGGGTGGACCCAGTACTTC,CASSSGWTQYF
TRBV5-1,.,TRBJ2-3,.,TGCGCCAGCAGCTCTGTTAAAAGGAGTACAGATACGCAGTATTTT,CASSSVKRSTDTQYF
TRBV28,.,TRBJ2-1,.,TGTGCCAGCAGCCTCACTTGGGATGAGCAGTTCTTC,CASSLTWDEQFF
TRBV2,.,TRBJ2-5,.,TGTGCCAGCACTCTCGACAGGAGTCGCCAAGAGACCCAGTACTTC,CASTLDRSRQETQYF
TRBV14,TRBD2,TRBJ2-7,.,TGTGCCAGCAGGCATACTAGCGGGAGTGGGGGGATTGTCTACGAGCAGTACTTC,CASRHTSGSGGIVYEQYF
TRBV28,.,TRBJ2-7,.,TGTGCCAGCAGTACGCGGAGCGAGCAGTACTTC,CASSTRSEQYF
TRBV28,.,TRBJ1-5,.,TGTGCCAGTGGTACCCAGCATTTT,CASGTQHF
TRBV29-1,.,TRBJ2-2,.,TGCAGCGGGCGGATCGGGGTGAACACCGGGGAGCTGTTTTTT,CSGRIGVNTGELFF
TRBV5-5,TRBD1,TRBJ2-7,.,TGTGCCAGCAGCTATGGACAGGGTCTTTTCTACGAGCAGTACTTC,CASSYGQGLFYEQYF
TRBV5-8,TRBD2,TRBJ2-7,.,TGTGCCAGCAGCTCGGGACTAGCGGGGCCCGTTTCCTACGAGCAGTACTTC,CASSSGLAGPVSYEQYF
TRBV6-1,TRBD1,TRBJ1-4,.,TGTGCCAGCAGCTACCGACAGGGCCCTAATGAAAAACTGTTTTTT,CASSYRQGPNEKLFF
TRBV10-3,TRBD1,TRBJ1-5,.,TGTGCCATCAGTGGAGGGACAGGTAATCAGCCCCAGCATTTT,CAISGGTGNQPQHF